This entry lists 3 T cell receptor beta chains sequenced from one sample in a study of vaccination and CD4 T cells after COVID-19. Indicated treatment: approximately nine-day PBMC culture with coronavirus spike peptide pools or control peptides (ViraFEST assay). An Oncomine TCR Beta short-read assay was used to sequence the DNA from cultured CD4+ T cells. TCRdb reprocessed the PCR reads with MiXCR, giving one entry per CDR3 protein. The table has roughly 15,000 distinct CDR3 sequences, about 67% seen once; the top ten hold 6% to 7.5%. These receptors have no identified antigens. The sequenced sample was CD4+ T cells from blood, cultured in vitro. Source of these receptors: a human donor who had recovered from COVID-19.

The CDR3 reads CASSYQQGIKDTQYF. The CDR3 bases are TGTGCCAGCAGTTACCAACAGGGGATCAAGGATACGCAGTATTTT. This chain links TRBV6-5 with TRBJ2-3, with TRBD1 matching 7 bases. The CDR3 covers 15 residues. Looked up from germline, CDR1 is MNHEY and CDR2 is SVGAGI. With V trimmed by 2 bases and J by 6 bases, 8 bases remained unmatched.

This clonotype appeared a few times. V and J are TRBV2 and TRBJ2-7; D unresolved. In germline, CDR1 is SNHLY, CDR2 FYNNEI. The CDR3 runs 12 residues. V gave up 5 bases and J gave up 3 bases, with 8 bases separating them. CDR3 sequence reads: CASSRFSYEQYF. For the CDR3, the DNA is TGTGCCAGCAGTAGATTTAGCTACGAGCAGTACTTC.

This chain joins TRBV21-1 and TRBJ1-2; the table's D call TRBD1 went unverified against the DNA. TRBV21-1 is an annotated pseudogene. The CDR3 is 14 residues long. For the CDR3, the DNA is TGTGCCAGCAGCAAACGGGGTGGGGGTCGGGGCTACACCTTC. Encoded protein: CASSKRGGGRGYTF.